The rows below give T cell receptor beta chains drawn from one sample of a study of tumor-infiltrating lymphocytes in localized non-small cell lung cancer. TCRdb keeps only in-frame clones here, not all; method: immunoSEQ multiplex PCR. The repertoire consists of 9,500 to 15,000 clones, with around 81% occurring once and the leading ten covering approximately 4.8%. Sequenced material: lung tumor tissue. Receptors originate from a human donor with non-small cell lung cancer. The CDR3 runs from the conserved cysteine through the conserved F or W. Fields, in order: V gene, J gene, clone size, D gene, CDR3 DNA, CDR3 protein. The D gene is left open where the match is weak. Size values are once, few and many counts, or a class for expanded clones, and some rows have none.

V: TRBV28
J: TRBJ1-2
size: .
D: .
DNA: TGTGCCAGCGGGTACAGGGAAGGCTACACCTTC
CDR3: CASGYREGYTF

V: TRBV27
J: TRBJ1-1
size: .
D: .
DNA: TGTGCCAGCAGTTTAAAGGGCGTGAACACTGAAGCTTTCTTT
CDR3: CASSLKGVNTEAFF

V: TRBV5-6
J: TRBJ2-3
size: .
D: TRBD1
DNA: TGTGCCAGCAGCCCGAGAGGACAGGGATTTGATACGCAGTATTTT
CDR3: CASSPRGQGFDTQYF

V: TRBV6-4
J: TRBJ2-1
size: few
D: TRBD2
DNA: TGTGCCAGCAGTGAAAGGGCGGGAGGTCCCAATGAGCAGTTCTTC
CDR3: CASSERAGGPNEQFF

V: TRBV6-5
J: TRBJ1-2
size: .
D: .
DNA: TGTGCCAGCAGTTCCACTACCTATGGCTACACCTTC
CDR3: CASSSTTYGYTF

V: TRBV18
J: TRBJ2-1
size: .
D: TRBD1
DNA: TGTGCCAGCTCACCGACAGGGAGCTCCTACAATGAGCAGTTCTTC
CDR3: CASSPTGSSYNEQFF

V: TRBV30
J: TRBJ1-2
size: .
D: TRBD1
DNA: TGTGCCTGGAGTCCACAGGGGGACTATGGCTACACCTTC
CDR3: CAWSPQGDYGYTF

V: TRBV12-5
J: TRBJ1-1
size: .
D: .
DNA: TGTGCTAGTGGTTTGGTTGGACGGGGAAGGACTGAAGCTTTCTTT
CDR3: CASGLVGRGRTEAFF

V: TRBV10-1
J: TRBJ2-1
size: .
D: TRBD2
DNA: TGCGCCAGCAGCGCGGGGGAATTCCCCCACAATGAGCAGTTCTTC
CDR3: CASSAGEFPHNEQFF

V: TRBV5-4
J: TRBJ1-5
size: .
D: .
DNA: TGTGCCAGCAGCGGAACAGAGAGGCCCCAGCATTTT
CDR3: CASSGTERPQHF